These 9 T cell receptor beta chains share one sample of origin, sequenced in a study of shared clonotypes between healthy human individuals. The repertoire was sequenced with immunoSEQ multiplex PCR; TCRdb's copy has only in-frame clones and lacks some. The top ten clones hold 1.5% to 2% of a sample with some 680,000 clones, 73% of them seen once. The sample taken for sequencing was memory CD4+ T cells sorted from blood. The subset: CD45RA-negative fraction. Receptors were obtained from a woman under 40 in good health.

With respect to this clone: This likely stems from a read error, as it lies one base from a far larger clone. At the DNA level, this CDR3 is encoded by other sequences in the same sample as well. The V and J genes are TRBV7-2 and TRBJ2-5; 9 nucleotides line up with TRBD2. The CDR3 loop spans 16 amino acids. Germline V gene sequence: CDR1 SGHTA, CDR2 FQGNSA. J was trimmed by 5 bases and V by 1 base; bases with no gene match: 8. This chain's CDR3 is CASSLGGLAGWETQYF. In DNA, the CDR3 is TGTGCCAGCAGCTTAGGTGGGCTAGCGGGATGGGAGACCCAGTACTTC.

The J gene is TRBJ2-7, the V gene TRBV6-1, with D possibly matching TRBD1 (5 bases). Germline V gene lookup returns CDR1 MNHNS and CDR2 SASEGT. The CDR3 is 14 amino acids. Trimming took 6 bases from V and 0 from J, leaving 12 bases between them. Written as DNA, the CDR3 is TGTGCCAGCAGGCTCCGGACACCCTCCTACGAGCAGTACTTC. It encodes CASRLRTPSYEQYF.

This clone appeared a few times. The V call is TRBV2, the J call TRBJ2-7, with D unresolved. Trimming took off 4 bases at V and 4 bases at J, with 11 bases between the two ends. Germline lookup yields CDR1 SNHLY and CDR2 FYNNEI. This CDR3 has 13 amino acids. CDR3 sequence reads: CASSAILSYEQYF. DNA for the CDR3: TGTGCCAGCAGTGCAATACTAAGTTACGAGCAGTACTTC.

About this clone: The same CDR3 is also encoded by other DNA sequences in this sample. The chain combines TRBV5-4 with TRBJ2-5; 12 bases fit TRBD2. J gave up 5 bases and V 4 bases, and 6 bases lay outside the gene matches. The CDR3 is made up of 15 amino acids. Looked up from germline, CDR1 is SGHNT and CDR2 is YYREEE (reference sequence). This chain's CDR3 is CASSLAGGPGETQYF. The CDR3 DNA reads TGTGCCAGCAGCCTAGCGGGAGGGCCGGGTGAGACCCAGTACTTC.

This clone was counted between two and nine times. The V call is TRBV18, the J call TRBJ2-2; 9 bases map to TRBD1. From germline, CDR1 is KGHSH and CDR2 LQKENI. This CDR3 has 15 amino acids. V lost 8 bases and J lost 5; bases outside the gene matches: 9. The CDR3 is CASVTGGVGTGELFF. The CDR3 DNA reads TGTGCCAGCGTTACAGGGGGCGTTGGAACCGGGGAGCTGTTTTTT.

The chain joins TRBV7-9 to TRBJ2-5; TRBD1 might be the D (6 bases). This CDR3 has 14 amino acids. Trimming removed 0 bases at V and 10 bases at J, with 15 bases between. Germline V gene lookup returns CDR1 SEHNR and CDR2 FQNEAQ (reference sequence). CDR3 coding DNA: TGTGCCAGCAGCTTAGCGGTCAGTTCAGGGGACCAGTACTTC. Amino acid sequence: CASSLAVSSGDQYF.

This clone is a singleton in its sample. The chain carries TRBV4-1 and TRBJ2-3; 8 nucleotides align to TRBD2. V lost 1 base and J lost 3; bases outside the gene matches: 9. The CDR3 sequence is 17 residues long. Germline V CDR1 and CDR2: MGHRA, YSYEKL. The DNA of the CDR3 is TGCGCCAGCAGCCAAGGGCGGGGGCGGGAGGTGACAGATACGCAGTATTTT. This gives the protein CASSQGRGREVTDTQYF.

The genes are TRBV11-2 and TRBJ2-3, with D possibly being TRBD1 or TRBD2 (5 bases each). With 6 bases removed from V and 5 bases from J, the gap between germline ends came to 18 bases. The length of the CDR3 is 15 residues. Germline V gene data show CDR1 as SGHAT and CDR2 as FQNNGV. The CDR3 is CASRHAGGAGDTQYF. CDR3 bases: TGTGCCAGCAGACACGCGGGTGGGGCGGGAGATACGCAGTATTTT.

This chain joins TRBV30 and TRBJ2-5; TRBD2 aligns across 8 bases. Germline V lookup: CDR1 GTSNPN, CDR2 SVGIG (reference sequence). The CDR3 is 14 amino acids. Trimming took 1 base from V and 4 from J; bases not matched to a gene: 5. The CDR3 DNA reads TGTGCCTGGAGTGGGGGACTAGGGCCAGAGACCCAGTACTTC. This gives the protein CAWSGGLGPETQYF.